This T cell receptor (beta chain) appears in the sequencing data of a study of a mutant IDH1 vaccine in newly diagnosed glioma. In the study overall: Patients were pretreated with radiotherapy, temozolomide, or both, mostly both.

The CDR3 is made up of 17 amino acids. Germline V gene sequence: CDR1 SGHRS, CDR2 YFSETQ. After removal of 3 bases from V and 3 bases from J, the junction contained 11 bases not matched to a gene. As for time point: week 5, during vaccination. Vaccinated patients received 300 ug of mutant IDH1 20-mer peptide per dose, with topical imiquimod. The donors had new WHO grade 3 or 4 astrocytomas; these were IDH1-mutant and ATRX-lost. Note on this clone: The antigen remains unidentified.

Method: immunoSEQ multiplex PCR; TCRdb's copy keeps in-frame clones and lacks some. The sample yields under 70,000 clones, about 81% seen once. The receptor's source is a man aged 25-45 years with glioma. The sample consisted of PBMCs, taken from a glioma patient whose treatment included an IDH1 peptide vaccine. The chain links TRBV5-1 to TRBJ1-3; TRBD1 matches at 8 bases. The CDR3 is CASSSTPTGDGGNTIYF. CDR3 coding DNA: TGCGCCAGCAGCTCTACCCCGACAGGGGACGGTGGAAACACCATATATTTT.